These 23 T cell receptor beta chains share one sample of origin, sequenced in a study of molecular identifiers for immune sequencing clone quantification. MiXCR, run by TCRdb on the PCR reads, gives a single entry per CDR3 protein. The sample records about 300,000 distinct CDR3 sequences, over 20% being singletons. Input material: naive CD8+ T cells from blood, with Jurkat cell RNA spiked in. Subset specified: FACS-sorted CD8+CD4-CCR7+CD45RA+ naive T cells. The receptors originated from a human donor in good health. Some libraries in this study had Jurkat cell RNA spiked in.

In this sample, this clonotype turned up many times. The genes are TRBV19 and TRBJ1-5; weak D call: TRBD1 (6 bases). Germline lookup yields CDR1 LNHDA and CDR2 SQIVND (reference sequence). V lost 5 bases, J lost 3 bases, and 14 bases lay in between. The length of the CDR3 is 15 residues. CDR3 coding DNA: TGTGCCAGTAGTTCATTTGTGGGGGCCAATCAGCCCCAGCATTTT. This codes for CASSSFVGANQPQHF.

At least ten counts were recorded for this clonotype. This chain connects TRBV4-3 to TRBJ2-6, with no clear D. Germline loops: CDR1 LGHNA, CDR2 YSLEER. The CDR3 covers 17 residues. V lost 1 base and J lost 0, with 10 bases in between. This CDR3 reads CASSQAVRGSGANVLTF. CDR3 bases: TGCGCCAGCAGCCAAGCAGTCCGAGGCTCTGGGGCCAACGTCCTGACTTTC.

The chain recombines TRBV6-2 or TRBV6-3 with TRBJ2-7; TRBD2 matches 8 bases. CDR1 is MNHEY and CDR2 is SVGEGT in the germline V gene. The V and J ends lost 11 bases and 6 bases, in that order; junction bases with no gene match: 24. The CDR3 is 17 residues long. The chain's CDR3 is CAAGESPGLVMGCEQYF. In nucleotides, the CDR3 is TGTGCCGCCGGAGAAAGCCCGGGACTAGTCATGGGATGCGAGCAGTACTTC.

The chain has TRBV7-3 and TRBJ2-3, with 7 bases fitting TRBD2. The CDR3 sequence is 17 residues long. Germline CDR1 reads SGHTA; CDR2 reads FQGTGA. V was clipped by 4 bases and J by 1 base; unmatched bases: 11. The CDR3 sequence: CASSSISGAPGTDTQYF. The CDR3 nucleotides read TGTGCCAGCAGCTCCATAAGCGGGGCCCCCGGCACAGATACGCAGTATTTT. Using reference TRBV7-3 and TRBJ2-3 for the parts outside the CDR3, the full variable domain is GAGVSQTPSNKVTEKGKYVELRCDPISGHTALYWYRQSLGQGPEFLIYFQGTGAADDSGLPNDRFFAVRPEGSVSTLKIQRTERGDSAVYLCASSSISGAPGTDTQYFGPGTRLTVL.

This clonotype was recorded many times. V is TRBV19 and J is TRBJ1-4; D is undetermined. Trimming shortened V by 2 bases and J by 3 bases, and 13 bases separated the two germline ends. This CDR3 contains 16 residues. Per the germline V gene, CDR1 is LNHDA and CDR2 is SQIVND (reference sequence). The CDR3 region is CASSIFVAGANEKLFF. CDR3 DNA: TGTGCCAGTAGTATATTCGTAGCTGGAGCTAATGAAAAACTGTTTTTT.

The chain employs TRBV30 and TRBJ2-3; tentatively, D is TRBD2 (6 bases). The CDR3 runs to 15 residues. The ends were cut back, 4 bases at V and 1 base at J, with 15 bases in the middle. Germline V gives CDR1 GTSNPN, CDR2 SVGIG (reference sequence). CDR3 sequence (DNA): TGTGCCTGGACCTCCGGGGCTAGCGGCACAGATACGCAGTATTTT. This sequence encodes CAWTSGASGTDTQYF.

This clonotype has a handful of counts. A read error may be the cause here, since a much bigger clone is one base away. The CDR3 does not close with the conserved phenylalanine or tryptophan, likely indicating a read error. The V gene is TRBV6-6, the J gene TRBJ2-3; 9 nucleotides agree with TRBD2. Germline V gives CDR1 MNHNY, CDR2 SVGAGI (reference sequence). CDR3 length: 16 residues. The J segment lost 2 bases and the V segment lost 2 bases, leaving 5 bases of the junction unmatched. The CDR3 DNA is TGTGCCAGCAGTTACCTAATAGCGGGGGTCACAGATACGCAGTATTTA. Translating it yields CASSYLIAGVTDTQYL.

This clonotype has at least ten counts. The rearrangement links TRBV7-9 to TRBJ1-5; no reliable D call. The CDR3 has 14 residues. V was shortened by 2 bases and J by 4 bases, with 9 bases between the two germline ends. Germline CDR1 and CDR2: SEHNR and FQNEAQ (reference sequence). The CDR3 loop reads CASSLSRENQPQHF. The CDR3 DNA reads as TGTGCCAGCAGCTTAAGTCGTGAAAATCAGCCCCAGCATTTT.

This clonotype was found many times. The gene calls are TRBV12-3 or TRBV12-4 and TRBJ1-4; tentative D call: TRBD1 (6 bases). The CDR3 contains 16 residues. V gave up 5 bases and J gave up 7 bases, with 20 bases separating them. The CDR3 sequence: CASSAPTGTIREKLFF. The CDR3 DNA is TGTGCCAGCAGTGCCCCTACAGGGACGATTCGTGAAAAACTGTTTTTT.

The chain joins TRBV7-9 to TRBJ1-1; 9 bases fit TRBD1. Germline values: CDR1 SEHNR, CDR2 FQNEAQ (reference sequence). CDR3 size: 12 residues. The trim removed 5 bases at V and 8 bases at J, leaving 3 bases unmatched. The CDR3 coding sequence is TGTGCCAGCAGCGCCGGGACAGGGGAAGCTTTCTTT. This encodes CASSAGTGEAFF.

The chain joins TRBV18 to TRBJ1-2, with a possible D match to TRBD1 (5 bases). The CDR3 totals 17 residues. Trimming shortened V by 3 bases and J by 1 base, and 18 bases separated the two germline ends. CDR1 is KGHSH, CDR2 LQKENI, per germline. CDR3 in amino acids: CASSPDRSTLYNYGYTF. The CDR3 DNA reads as TGTGCCAGCTCACCCGACAGAAGTACGCTCTATAACTATGGCTACACCTTC.

This rearrangement joins TRBV20-1 to TRBJ1-1, with D tentatively TRBD1 (6 bases). Germline V gives CDR1 DFQATT, CDR2 SNEGSKA (reference sequence). Trimming took 4 bases from V and 4 from J, leaving 19 bases between them. The CDR3 is 15 amino acids. Here the CDR3 DNA reads TGCAGTGCTACGCCCCGGGGGGCAGAGAGCACTGAAGCTTTCTTT. This codes for CSATPRGAESTEAFF.

The table lists this clonotype with many counts. The rearrangement links TRBV9 to TRBJ2-3; 9 positions match TRBD2. The V and J ends lost 4 bases and 5 bases, in that order; junction bases with no gene match: 8. CDR1 is SGDLS and CDR2 is YYNGEE in the germline V gene. The CDR3 is 15 amino acids. CDR3 coding DNA: TGTGCCAGCAGCCCCAGCGGTAGCGGGGGAGATACGCAGTATTTT. It encodes CASSPSGSGGDTQYF.

This clonotype was counted at least ten times. The V call is TRBV6-5, the J call TRBJ2-1; no clear D gene. V lost 0 bases and J lost 4, with 7 bases in between. The CDR3 sequence is 14 residues long. Germline lookup yields CDR1 MNHEY and CDR2 SVGAGI. This CDR3 is CASSYSGSYNEQFF. For the CDR3, the DNA is TGTGCCAGCAGTTACTCCGGGTCTTACAATGAGCAGTTCTTC.

Note on this clonotype: A much larger clone sits a single nucleotide away, making a read error possible. The chain combines TRBV11-2 with TRBJ2-1; D is possibly TRBD2 (6 bases). There are 14 residues in the CDR3. V was pared by 8 bases and J by 4 bases, with 15 bases between. Germline V CDR1 and CDR2: SGHAT, FQNNGV. For the CDR3, the DNA is TGTGCCAGCGGAACTACCGGGAGATACAATGAGCAGTTCTTC. This sequence encodes CASGTTGRYNEQFF. The entire variable domain, with the rest obtained from reference TRBV11-2 and TRBJ2-1, is as follows: EAGVAQSPRYKIIEKRQSVAFWCNPISGHATLYWYQQILGQGPKLLIQFQNNGVVDDSQLPKDRFSAERLKGVDSTLKIQPAKLEDSAVYLCASGTTGRYNEQFFGPGTRLTVL.

Many counts were recorded for this clonotype. This sequence joins TRBV7-2 and TRBJ2-5; unclear D gene. The CDR3 sequence is 14 residues long. V was clipped by 1 base and J by 5 bases, with 11 bases between them. Germline CDR1 and CDR2: SGHTA and FQGNSA. The CDR3 reads CASSLGGSAETQYF. The CDR3 DNA reads TGTGCCAGCAGCTTAGGTGGCTCGGCGGAGACCCAGTACTTC.

This clonotype was picked up many times. The chain combines TRBV11-2 with TRBJ2-3; the D gene is possibly TRBD1 (5 bases). CDR1 SGHAT and CDR2 FQNNGV come from the germline V gene. Deletions cut 1 base from V and 6 bases from J, with 11 bases between. The CDR3 totals 14 residues. The CDR3 here is CASSLAGPDDTQYF. In nucleotides, the CDR3 is TGTGCCAGCAGCTTAGCAGGGCCGGATGATACGCAGTATTTT.

This clonotype was counted at least ten times. This chain links TRBV4-1 with TRBJ2-7; D unclear. The V end lost 4 bases, the J end lost 2 bases, and 15 bases lay between the germline ends. The CDR3 extends over 15 amino acids. Looked up from germline, CDR1 is MGHRA and CDR2 is YSYEKL. CDR3 residues: CASSPDPALAYEQYF. The CDR3 DNA is TGCGCCAGCAGCCCAGACCCCGCACTTGCCTACGAGCAGTACTTC.

V gene TRBV5-4 combines with J gene TRBJ1-2; D uncertain. Germline V gene lookup returns CDR1 SGHNT and CDR2 YYREEE (reference sequence). Trimming cost V 0 bases and J 5 bases, with 14 bases left between them. The CDR3 extends over 15 amino acids. The CDR3 DNA sequence: TGTGCCAGCAGCTTGGTTCTTTATCCAGAGTATGGCTACACCTTC. Amino acids: CASSLVLYPEYGYTF.

This chain joins TRBV2 and TRBJ1-4, with a tentative D call TRBD1 (5 bases). Germline V gene sequence: CDR1 SNHLY, CDR2 FYNNEI. CDR3 length: 15 amino acids. Between the trimmed V and J ends, which lost 2 bases and 8 bases, there was a span of 15 bases. CDR3 amino acids: CASSEWGALEEKLFF. The CDR3 nucleotides are TGTGCCAGCAGTGAATGGGGCGCTCTTGAGGAAAAACTGTTTTTT.

The chain joins TRBV4-1 to TRBJ1-3, with D hard to call. The V end was cut by 4 bases, the J end by 4 bases, with 17 bases between. The CDR3 loop spans 16 amino acids. The germline V gene encodes CDR1 MGHRA and CDR2 YSYEKL. CDR3: CASSLVTSELGNTIYF. In DNA form, the CDR3 reads TGCGCCAGCAGCCTCGTAACCTCGGAATTAGGAAACACCATATATTTT.

The sample holds a few counts of this clonotype. The genes are TRBV20-1 and TRBJ2-6, with D tentatively TRBD1 (6 bases). The V end lost 0 bases, the J end lost 2 bases, and 14 bases lay between the germline ends. Looked up from germline, CDR1 is DFQATT and CDR2 is SNEGSKA (reference sequence). CDR3 size: 17 residues. CDR3 in DNA: TGCAGTGCTAGAGATGCAGGGGATCTTCCTGGGGCCAACGTCCTGACTTTC. Translating it yields CSARDAGDLPGANVLTF.

Worth noting for this clonotype: One end of the junction fails to match germline, which may point to a read error. V gene TRBV5-1 combines with J gene TRBJ2-7, with D possibly TRBD1 on 5 matching bases. The germline V gene has CDR1 SGHRS and CDR2 YFSETQ. CDR3 length equals 13 residues. CDR3 nucleotide sequence: TGCGCCAGCAGCTTGGGACAGTCCTACGGGCAGTACTTC. Its protein product is CASSLGQSYGQYF.